The next 28 T cell receptor beta chains were all read from a single sample in a study of blood T cells in healthy people across ages (dated by TCRdb to between 2014 and 2017). The method was 5' RACE. Instrument used: Illumina HiSeq 2500. A second PCR of about 6 to 11 cycles was performed with a sample-barcoded 5' primer and a J-beta primer mix. TCRdb took the public reads, trimmed them with fastp at Q25, ran MiXCR for clone calling and kept in-frame beta chains. Every distinct CDR3 protein forms one entry, paired with its most common genes and DNA. The sample records about 1.5 million distinct CDR3 sequences, 42% of which are singletons. Roughly 3.7% of the sample rests with the top ten. The sequencing input was blood. These receptors were taken from a woman aged 18-29 years in good health.

Details on this clonotype: A much larger clone sits a single nucleotide away, making a read error possible. The chain combines TRBV12-3 or TRBV12-4 with TRBJ2-1; D might be TRBD1 (6 bases). TRBJ2-7 matches the DNA end more closely, so the J call is doubtful. CDR3 size: 15 residues. DNA of the CDR3: TGTGCCAGCAGTTTAGGGGGGACACCATACAATGAGCAGTACTTC. Translating gives CASSLGGTPYNEQYF.

This clonotype was counted only a few times. The rearrangement joins TRBV6-6 to TRBJ1-2; 9 nucleotides align to TRBD1. The CDR3 is 15 amino acids. Germline trimming cut 6 bases from V and 3 bases from J; bases unmatched to any gene: 8. Germline V gene lookup returns CDR1 MNHNY and CDR2 SVGAGI (reference sequence). The CDR3 sequence: CASRRDRDRDYGYTF. The DNA of the CDR3 is TGTGCCAGCAGACGAGACCGGGACAGGGACTATGGCTACACCTTC.

The genes are TRBV9 and TRBJ2-4, with D tentatively TRBD1 or TRBD2 (5 bases each). Germline V gene lookup returns CDR1 SGDLS and CDR2 YYNGEE. This CDR3 is 13 amino acids long. The ends were cut back, 4 bases at V and 6 bases at J, with 11 bases in the middle. The CDR3 nucleotides are TGTGCCAGCAGCACCTCGGGGCTAAACATTCAGTACTTC. Protein product: CASSTSGLNIQYF.

This clonotype was found a few times. J is TRBJ1-2 and V is TRBV4-1; D might be TRBD1 (6 bases). The CDR3 spans 16 residues. V was trimmed by 0 bases and J by 2 bases, leaving 13 bases between them. CDR1 is MGHRA and CDR2 is YSYEKL in the germline V gene. Written as DNA, the CDR3 is TGCGCCAGCAGCCAAGATAGGAGCAGGGGCAACTATGGCTACACCTTC. Amino acid sequence: CASSQDRSRGNYGYTF.

The V gene is TRBV20-1, the J gene TRBJ2-7; D assignment may be TRBD1 or TRBD2 (5 bases each). V shed 0 bases and J shed 7 bases, with 19 bases lying between them. Germline V gene lookup returns CDR1 DFQATT and CDR2 SNEGSKA (reference sequence). This CDR3 has 15 residues. The CDR3 DNA sequence: TGCAGTGCTAGAGACCCGGGACGGAACATTCAGGAGCAGTACTTC. Protein sequence: CSARDPGRNIQEQYF.

This clonotype appeared a few times. J is TRBJ1-2 and V is TRBV7-9; 9 nucleotides agree with TRBD1. In germline, CDR1 is SEHNR, CDR2 FQNEAQ (reference sequence). V was clipped by 5 bases and J by 4 bases; unmatched bases: 14. This CDR3 comprises 17 residues. CDR3 DNA: TGTGCCAGCAGCCATCGGGACAGGGAAGTTAGAGGCTATGGCTACACCTTC. Its protein is CASSHRDREVRGYGYTF.

This clonotype has more than one count but fewer than ten. The rearrangement links TRBV4-3 to TRBJ2-1; TRBD2 is a possible D gene (6 bases). The CDR3 totals 12 residues. V was cut by 8 bases and J by 8 bases, with 13 bases left in between. Germline V gene lookup returns CDR1 LGHNA and CDR2 YSLEER. This chain's CDR3 is CASGWRGHEQFF. For the CDR3, the DNA is TGCGCCAGCGGATGGAGGGGCCATGAGCAGTTCTTC.

CDR3 sequence reads: CASSSTSFLGENEQFF. The CDR3 nucleotides are TGTGCCAGCAGTTCTACTAGCTTTTTGGGGGAAAATGAGCAGTTCTTC. The chain has TRBV7-9 and TRBJ2-1, with TRBD2 as a possible D gene (6 bases). The CDR3 loop spans 16 amino acids. The germline V and J ends were trimmed by 6 bases and 7 bases, with 22 bases remaining between them. CDR1 and CDR2 from the germline V gene are SEHNR and FQNEAQ (reference sequence).

This clonotype was picked up a small number of times. This rearrangement joins TRBV20-1 to TRBJ2-7, with 9 bases matching TRBD1. Per germline, CDR1 DFQATT and CDR2 SNEGSKA (reference sequence). This CDR3 is built from 13 residues. V was clipped by 7 bases and J by 4 bases; unmatched bases: 8. CDR3 sequence (DNA): TGCAGTGGAAAACAGGGGGCTAATTACGAGCAGTACTTC. As protein: CSGKQGANYEQYF.

This clonotype was counted between two and nine times. This rearrangement joins TRBV7-9 to TRBJ2-2; TRBD2 aligns across 10 bases. This CDR3 comprises 16 residues. J gave up 7 bases and V 7 bases, and 12 bases lay outside the gene matches. The germline V gene has CDR1 SEHNR and CDR2 FQNEAQ (reference sequence). DNA for the CDR3: TGTGCCAGCATCCCTTCTAGCGGGAGATATTTCGGGGAGCTGTTTTTT. As protein: CASIPSSGRYFGELFF. Together with reference TRBV7-9 and TRBJ2-2, the CDR3 gives the full variable domain: DTGVSQNPRHKITKRGQNVTFRCDPISEHNRLYWYRQTLGQGPEFLTYFQNEAQLEKSRLLSDRFSAERPKGSFSTLEIQRTEQGDSAMYLCASIPSSGRYFGELFFGEGSRLTVL.

V gene TRBV3-1 combines with J gene TRBJ2-4, with D perhaps TRBD2 (6 bases). The CDR3 spans 13 residues. The germline gives CDR1 LGHDT, CDR2 YNNKEL (reference sequence). V was cut by 4 bases and J by 13 bases, with 17 bases left in between. The CDR3 sequence: CASSLSPLGGQYF. The DNA for the CDR3 is TGTGCCAGCAGCCTAAGCCCCTTGGGAGGACAGTACTTC.

This rearrangement joins TRBV28 to TRBJ1-2; 7 bases match TRBD1. CDR1 and CDR2 from the germline V gene are MDHEN and SYDVKM. The V segment lost 3 bases and the J segment 7 bases; nucleotides outside the gene matches: 8. This CDR3 region has 14 residues. CDR3 amino acids: CASSFQGGAAGYTF. In DNA form, the CDR3 reads TGTGCCAGCAGTTTTCAGGGGGGAGCGGCTGGCTACACCTTC.

The sample holds a few counts of this clonotype. The rearrangement joins TRBV5-1 to TRBJ2-3; 7 nucleotides line up with TRBD1. The CDR3 totals 14 residues. The germline CDR1 and CDR2 sequences are SGHRS and YFSETQ. With V trimmed by 3 bases and J by 4 bases, 5 bases remained unmatched. CDR3 nucleotides: TGCGCCAGCAGCTCGACAGGGAACGCAGATACGCAGTATTTT. Translation: CASSSTGNADTQYF.

This clonotype was picked up a small number of times. The chain joins TRBV20-1 to TRBJ2-1; the match to TRBD2 covers 9 bases. The CDR3 contains 15 residues. The V segment lost 6 bases and the J segment 0 bases; nucleotides outside the gene matches: 6. Germline CDR1 reads DFQATT; CDR2 reads SNEGSKA (reference sequence). The CDR3 sequence: CSARLAESSYNEQFF. The CDR3 DNA sequence: TGCAGTGCCCGACTAGCGGAGTCCTCCTACAATGAGCAGTTCTTC.

The genes are TRBV6-5 and TRBJ1-4; D uncertain. Germline V CDR1 and CDR2: MNHEY, SVGAGI. The CDR3 length is 11 residues. The ends were cut back, 6 bases at V and 5 bases at J, with 4 bases in the middle. For the CDR3, the DNA is TGTGCCAGCAGGATGAATGAAAAACTGTTTTTT. Protein product: CASRMNEKLFF.

Worth noting for this clonotype: Mismatch with germline at one junction end may stem from a read error. The rearrangement uses TRBV7-2 and TRBJ1-2; TRBD1 is a possible D gene (5 bases). Per the germline V gene, CDR1 is SGHTA and CDR2 is FQGNSA. This CDR3 spans 16 amino acids. The CDR3 region has the DNA TGTGCCAGCAGTTTAGACCAGGGCAGGGCTAACTATGGCTACACCTTC. This sequence encodes CASSLDQGRANYGYTF.

This rearrangement joins TRBV4-2 to TRBJ2-1; D unresolved. This CDR3 spans 16 amino acids. CDR1 is LGHNA and CDR2 is YNFKEQ in the germline V gene. Between the trimmed V and J ends, which lost 0 bases and 0 bases, there was a span of 9 bases. This CDR3 is CASSQDIGISYNEQFF. In DNA form, the CDR3 reads TGTGCCAGCAGCCAAGATATAGGCATCTCCTACAATGAGCAGTTCTTC.

This clonotype was counted a few times. The chain combines TRBV28 with TRBJ2-3, with 8 bases matching TRBD1. The CDR3 length is 13 residues. Trimming cost V 6 bases and J 4 bases; bases outside gene matches: 3. Germline-derived CDR1 and CDR2 are MDHEN and SYDVKM. CDR3 in amino acids: CASRQGGSDTQYF. The CDR3 DNA reads as TGTGCCAGCAGACAGGGGGGATCAGATACGCAGTATTTT.

The chain combines TRBV6-2 or TRBV6-3 with TRBJ2-1; 7 bases agree with TRBD2. This CDR3 region has 12 residues. Trimming took 10 bases from V and 3 from J; bases not matched to a gene: 3. Per germline, CDR1 MNHEY and CDR2 SVGEGT. CDR3: CATGLGYNEQFF. As DNA, the CDR3 is TGTGCCACCGGACTAGGCTACAATGAGCAGTTCTTC.

This chain links TRBV25-1 with TRBJ2-7, with D maybe TRBD1 (6 bases). V was trimmed by 6 bases and J by 2 bases, leaving 14 bases between them. The germline V gene encodes CDR1 MGHDK and CDR2 SYGVNS. This CDR3 comprises 14 residues. The DNA for the CDR3 is TGTGCCAGCAGATCCGGGACAAATACCTACGAGCAGTACTTC. Residues: CASRSGTNTYEQYF.

This clonotype has just one count. This chain uses TRBV20-1 with TRBJ1-1, with D possibly matching TRBD1 (5 bases). The V end was cut by 0 bases, the J end by 1 base, with 12 bases between. Per germline, CDR1 DFQATT and CDR2 SNEGSKA (reference sequence). This CDR3 spans 15 amino acids. CDR3 sequence (DNA): TGCAGTGCTAGAGAGACAGCCACTCCGAACACTGAAGCTTTCTTT. Translating it yields CSARETATPNTEAFF.

This clonotype was counted only a few times. The J gene is TRBJ2-1, the V gene TRBV12-3 or TRBV12-4; 9 bases fit TRBD2. V shed 3 bases and J 7 bases; nucleotides not matched to a gene: 4. This CDR3 is 14 amino acids long. CDR3 nucleotide sequence: TGTGCCAGCAGTTTGGGGACTAGCTCGAATGAGCAGTTCTTC. Its translation is CASSLGTSSNEQFF.

The chain's CDR3 is CASNPRDRASNQPQHF. Written as DNA, the CDR3 is TGTGCCAGCAACCCACGGGACAGGGCTAGCAATCAGCCCCAGCATTTT. The chain carries TRBV6-1 and TRBJ1-5; 9 bases are shared with TRBD1. The CDR3 spans 16 residues. Germline CDR1 is MNHNS and CDR2 is SASEGT. V was clipped by 7 bases and J by 0 bases; unmatched bases: 7.

This sequence joins TRBV4-2 and TRBJ2-3; TRBD2 agrees at 7 bases. The germline CDR1 and CDR2 sequences are LGHNA and YNFKEQ. CDR3 length: 16 residues. The junction had 10 bases not matched to a gene; V was cut back by 4 bases and J by 3 bases. Here the CDR3 reads CASSLMGGRGTDTQYF. CDR3 coding DNA: TGTGCCAGCAGCCTCATGGGCGGGAGAGGGACAGATACGCAGTATTTT.

V is TRBV27 and J is TRBJ1-2, with D possibly matching TRBD1 (6 bases). This CDR3 contains 12 residues. CDR1 is MNHEY and CDR2 is SMNVEV in the germline V gene (reference sequence). V was cut by 6 bases and J by 8 bases, with 13 bases left in between. The CDR3 region has the DNA TGTGCCAGCAGAGGGGGGGGTCAAGGCTACACCTTC. This gives the protein CASRGGGQGYTF.

The chain joins TRBV27 to TRBJ1-2, with a tentative D call TRBD1 (5 bases). Deletions cut 5 bases from V and 7 bases from J, with 8 bases between. In germline, CDR1 is MNHEY, CDR2 SMNVEV (reference sequence). This CDR3 spans 11 amino acids. The CDR3 reads CASSPGIGYTF. The CDR3 DNA reads as TGTGCCAGCAGTCCAGGGATTGGCTACACCTTC.

There are a few counts of this clonotype. The gene calls are TRBV12-3 or TRBV12-4 and TRBJ1-2; D remains ambiguous. The CDR3 is 13 residues long. Deletions cut 2 bases from V and 4 bases from J, with 8 bases between. CDR3 in DNA: TGTGCCAGCAGTTTAAATATTTTCTATGGCTACACCTTC. Its translation is CASSLNIFYGYTF.

The chain has TRBV10-3 and TRBJ2-7; D is ambiguous. CDR1 ENHRY and CDR2 SYGVKD come from the germline V gene. Trimming stripped 9 bases from V and 3 bases from J, with 12 bases between. The CDR3 spans 12 residues. The CDR3 nucleotides read TGTGCCATATCCAGCAAGGGCTACGAGCAGTACTTC. This sequence encodes CAISSKGYEQYF.